Here is one T cell receptor (beta chain) with its context. Its antigen is unknown. The CDR3 consists of 15 residues. The germline CDR1 and CDR2 sequences are SGHDT and YYEEEE. Trimming stripped 4 bases from V and 5 bases from J, with 18 bases between. Patients with a history of autoimmune disease or on systemic immunosuppression were excluded. This entry comes from a study of OX40 agonist ivuxolimab in advanced cancers. Study-wide context: Patients in dose escalation had liver, melanoma, kidney or head and neck cancers. Roughly two fifths of patients had received prior checkpoint inhibitor therapy.

Study conclusions and caveats: The study observed clonal expansion of CD4+ and CD8+ blood T cells by week 6 at 0.1 to 3.0 mg/kg.

Only in-frame clones appear in the TCRdb table, and some are missing; sequencing was by immunoSEQ multiplex PCR. This sample carries approximately 90,000 clones, around nine tenths of them seen once, and the ten largest clones take approximately 1.5%. This specimen consisted of CD4+ or CD8+ T cells sorted from blood, obtained in a trial of the OX40 agonist ivuxolimab. The clonotype was recovered from an adult with an advanced solid tumor such as melanoma, head and neck, liver or kidney cancer. The V and J genes are TRBV5-6 and TRBJ1-2; D is perhaps TRBD1 (6 bases). The CDR3 spells CASSQLTLGGYGYTF. In nucleotides, the CDR3 is TGTGCCAGCAGCCAATTAACATTAGGGGGGTATGGCTACACCTTC.